One and the same sample provided the 2 T cell receptor beta chains below, sequenced in a study of siplizumab effects on memory and regulatory T cells (dated by TCRdb to about 2019). The library was obtained by the immunoSEQ multiplex PCR assay. What TCRdb holds here is the immuneACCESS table cut down to in-frame rearrangements. Part of the clones is not present; checked against another copy, under half of the missing clones reflect an unresolved V gene, and the others are unexplained. The sample table shows 100,000 to 120,000 clones, and 85% to 95% are seen once. The top ten constitute more than 0.3% of the sample. The sequenced sample was CD4+ T cells sorted from blood. The receptors here all came from a human donor in good health.

The CDR3 sequence: CASSPGTSTDTQYF. The CDR3 coding sequence is TGCGCCAGCAGCCCCGGGACTAGCACAGATACGCAGTATTTT. The chain recombines TRBV4-3 with TRBJ2-3; D is perhaps TRBD2 (6 bases). This CDR3 has 14 amino acids. V was cut by 4 bases and J by 0 bases, with 8 bases left in between. In germline, CDR1 is LGHNA, CDR2 YSLEER.

This chain joins TRBV6-5 and TRBJ1-3; D is unresolved. V lost 6 bases and J 10 bases, leaving 16 bases between the germline ends. Per the germline V gene, CDR1 is MNHEY and CDR2 is SVGAGI. This CDR3 has 13 residues. CDR3 region: CASRASEIGTIYF. For the CDR3, the DNA is TGTGCCAGCAGGGCCTCAGAAATTGGAACCATATATTTT.